The 29 T cell receptor beta chains reported below all come from one sample, sequenced in a study of blood T cells in healthy people across ages. Then a second PCR, running roughly 7 to 11 cycles, was carried out with a sample-barcoded 5' primer and a J-beta primer mix. One entry per CDR3 protein results from TCRdb running MiXCR on the 5' RACE reads. The sample includes 1.5 million to 1.8 million distinct CDR3 sequences, about 45% of them seen just once. The specimen sequenced was blood. The receptor source for this set is a young woman in good health.

The V gene is TRBV6-2 or TRBV6-3, the J gene TRBJ2-1; weak D call: TRBD1 (6 bases). This CDR3 has 13 amino acids. V dropped 5 bases and J dropped 7 bases, with 12 bases sitting between them. The germline gives CDR1 MNHEY, CDR2 SVGEGT. The CDR3 nucleotides read TGTGCCAGCAGTGACTTCCAGGGGAATGAGCAGTTCTTC. It specifies CASSDFQGNEQFF.

This clonotype was observed a handful of times. The rearrangement uses TRBV6-5 and TRBJ2-7; possibly TRBD2 for D (6 bases). Trimming left V 4 bases short and J 0 bases short, with 13 bases between. CDR1 MNHEY and CDR2 SVGAGI come from the germline V gene. The CDR3 has 15 residues. CDR3: CASSFGGGDSYEQYF. The CDR3 DNA reads as TGTGCCAGCAGTTTCGGAGGCGGGGACTCCTACGAGCAGTACTTC.

V and J are TRBV2 and TRBJ1-2; possibly TRBD1 for D (6 bases). Germline values: CDR1 SNHLY, CDR2 FYNNEI. Trimming stripped 4 bases from V and 2 bases from J, with 14 bases between. This CDR3 is 15 amino acids long. CDR3 bases: TGTGCCAGCAGTGGTTGGGGGCGCTACAACTATGGCTACACCTTC. Protein sequence: CASSGWGRYNYGYTF.

The chain has TRBV7-2 and TRBJ2-1; tentatively, D is TRBD2 (6 bases). The V and J ends lost 3 bases and 0 bases respectively, with 9 bases between them. Germline V gene data show CDR1 as SGHTA and CDR2 as FQGNSA. CDR3 length: 15 residues. In nucleotides, the CDR3 is TGTGCCAGCAGCTTCAGGACTAACTCCTACAATGAGCAGTTCTTC. Translated, it gives CASSFRTNSYNEQFF.

This clonotype was seen a few times. The rearrangement uses TRBV27 and TRBJ2-1; 12 nucleotides match TRBD2. CDR1 is MNHEY and CDR2 is SMNVEV in the germline V gene (reference sequence). CDR3 length: 14 residues. The trim removed 7 bases at V and 2 bases at J, leaving 0 bases unmatched. In DNA form, the CDR3 reads TGTGCCAGCACTAGCGGGAGGGCCTACAATGAGCAGTTCTTC. It translates to CASTSGRAYNEQFF.

The rearrangement uses TRBV4-3 and TRBJ2-5, with D unclear. V gave up 0 bases and J gave up 11 bases, with 19 bases separating them. The CDR3 runs to 15 residues. CDR1 is LGHNA and CDR2 is YSLEER in the germline V gene. The CDR3 sequence is CASSQEHRRFNEQYF. In nucleotides, the CDR3 is TGCGCCAGCAGCCAAGAACACCGACGTTTTAATGAGCAGTACTTC.

This chain links TRBV7-2 with TRBJ1-3; TRBD1 is a possible D gene (5 bases). Germline CDR1 is SGHTA and CDR2 is FQGNSA. CDR3 length: 15 amino acids. The V and J ends lost 4 bases and 0 bases respectively, with 10 bases between them. This chain's CDR3 is CASSWGLHSGNTIYF. CDR3 DNA sequence: TGTGCCAGCAGCTGGGGACTGCACTCTGGAAACACCATATATTTT.

The chain employs TRBV12-3 or TRBV12-4 and TRBJ2-1; 8 bases agree with TRBD2. The J call is uncertain, as TRBJ2-7 better fits the DNA end. CDR3 length equals 15 residues. In DNA form, the CDR3 reads TGTGCCAGCAGTTCCGAGCGGGAGCCCTACAATGAGCAGTACTTC. This gives the protein CASSSEREPYNEQYF.

V and J are TRBV6-1 and TRBJ2-5, with 10 nucleotides matching TRBD1. The end of the DNA aligns better with TRBJ2-7, so the J call may be wrong. The CDR3 has 14 amino acids. In germline, CDR1 is MNHNS, CDR2 SASEGT. The CDR3 DNA is TGTGCCAGCAATGAGGACAGGGGGACCTACGAGCAGTACTTC. Translating it yields CASNEDRGTYEQYF.

CDR3 coding DNA: TGCAGTGCCACTAGCGGCATGTACAATGAGCAGTACTTC. Amino acid sequence: CSATSGMYNEQYF. The rearrangement uses TRBV20-1 and TRBJ2-1; 8 bases align to TRBD2. The assigned J gene may be wrong: the sequence end matches TRBJ2-7 better. From germline, CDR1 is DFQATT and CDR2 SNEGSKA (reference sequence). This CDR3 is built from 13 residues.

This clonotype was observed a handful of times. The chain has TRBV15 and TRBJ2-2; D is undetermined. CDR3 length equals 13 residues. CDR1 and CDR2 (germline): LNHNV, YYDKDF (reference sequence). The V end was cut by 1 base, the J end by 6 bases, with 6 bases between. CDR3 sequence (DNA): TGTGCCACCAGCAGAGGGACCGCCGGGGAGCTGTTTTTT. Its translation is CATSRGTAGELFF.

V is TRBV20-1 and J is TRBJ2-7; possible D gene TRBD1, 5 bases. Germline V gives CDR1 DFQATT, CDR2 SNEGSKA (reference sequence). V shed 2 bases and J shed 3 bases, with 14 bases lying between them. CDR3 length: 14 amino acids. DNA of the CDR3: TGCAGTGCTAGACCCAGGACACAGAACTACGAGCAGTACTTC. Protein product: CSARPRTQNYEQYF.

The V call is TRBV5-6, the J call TRBJ2-3; perhaps TRBD2 as D (5 bases). CDR3 length equals 16 residues. Germline V gene data show CDR1 as SGHDT and CDR2 as YYEEEE. V was trimmed by 0 bases and J by 4 bases, leaving 15 bases between them. The CDR3 region is CASSLERVVQADTQYF. In DNA, the CDR3 is TGTGCCAGCAGCTTGGAGAGGGTCGTTCAGGCAGATACGCAGTATTTT.

This clonotype was counted between two and nine times. This rearrangement joins TRBV6-1 to TRBJ2-6; 8 nucleotides match TRBD1. J lost 0 bases, V lost 6 bases, and 7 bases had no gene match. The CDR3 has 17 residues. The germline gives CDR1 MNHNS, CDR2 SASEGT. The CDR3 protein is CASRWDRRGSGANVLTF. CDR3 DNA: TGTGCCAGCAGATGGGACAGGAGGGGCTCTGGGGCCAACGTCCTGACTTTC.

This sequence joins TRBV28 and TRBJ2-7, with D maybe TRBD1 (5 bases). The end of the DNA fits TRBJ2-5 better, so the J call may be wrong. The V gene's germline CDR1 is MDHEN and CDR2 SYDVKM. The CDR3 consists of 15 residues. The CDR3 DNA sequence: TGTGCCAGCAGTTCCTACAGGCGAGAACTGGAGACCCAGTACTTC. Residues: CASSSYRRELETQYF.

The gene calls are TRBV28 and TRBJ2-7; D may match TRBD1 or TRBD2 (6 bases each). Trimming cost V 6 bases and J 4 bases, with 13 bases left between them. Germline V CDR1 and CDR2: MDHEN, SYDVKM. The CDR3 consists of 13 residues. CDR3 DNA: TGTGCCAGCAGCATAGGGGGGAAGTACGAGCAGTACTTC. Translated, it gives CASSIGGKYEQYF.

This clonotype was seen more than once but under ten times. V gene TRBV20-1 combines with J gene TRBJ2-1; weak D call: TRBD2 (6 bases). The V gene's germline CDR1 is DFQATT and CDR2 SNEGSKA (reference sequence). Trimming stripped 6 bases from V and 3 bases from J, with 15 bases between. CDR3 size: 14 residues. The CDR3 DNA reads as TGCAGTGCGCCTGGAGGGCGGTACTACAATGAGCAGTTCTTC. It translates to CSAPGGRYYNEQFF.

The V call is TRBV7-2, the J call TRBJ2-7; tentative D call: TRBD2 (5 bases). The length of the CDR3 is 17 residues. In germline, CDR1 is SGHTA, CDR2 FQGNSA. Between the trimmed V and J ends, which lost 5 bases and 0 bases, there was a span of 20 bases. As DNA, the CDR3 is TGTGCCAGCAGCCGGGAAGGTACTGCCAGGAGCTCCTACGAGCAGTACTTC. This encodes CASSREGTARSSYEQYF.

The chain links TRBV11-2 to TRBJ2-3, with 7 nucleotides matching TRBD2. V was pared by 2 bases and J by 7 bases, with 6 bases of the junction left unmatched. The length of the CDR3 is 14 residues. From germline, CDR1 is SGHAT and CDR2 FQNNGV. CDR3 in DNA: TGTGCCAGCAGCTTACAAGCTAGCGGATATACGCAGTATTTT. Protein product: CASSLQASGYTQYF.

The chain employs TRBV27 and TRBJ2-5, with 7 bases fitting TRBD2. Germline values: CDR1 MNHEY, CDR2 SMNVEV (reference sequence). The trim removed 5 bases at V and 1 base at J, leaving 13 bases unmatched. The CDR3 is made up of 17 amino acids. CDR3 in amino acids: CASSPRLGRPTQETQYF. CDR3 in DNA: TGTGCCAGCAGTCCCCGGCTCGGGAGGCCCACCCAAGAGACCCAGTACTTC.

This sequence joins TRBV5-5 and TRBJ1-1, with 7 nucleotides matching TRBD1. The CDR3 extends over 14 amino acids. Germline CDR1 reads SGHKS; CDR2 reads YYEKEE (reference sequence). Trimming took 6 bases from V and 1 from J; bases not matched to a gene: 6. The CDR3 DNA is TGTGCCAGCAACCCGGGGGACAGGAACACTGAAGCTTTCTTT. This codes for CASNPGDRNTEAFF. Drawing the rest from reference TRBV5-5 and TRBJ1-1, the complete variable domain is DAGVTQSPTHLIKTRGQQVTLRCSPISGHKSVSWYQQVLGQGPQFIFQYYEKEERGRGNFPDRFSARQFPNYSSELNVNALLLGDSALYLCASNPGDRNTEAFFGQGTRLTVV.

The gene calls are TRBV9 and TRBJ2-1; TRBD1 matches 7 bases. V shed 4 bases, J shed 9 bases, and the junction held 10 bases outside the gene matches. CDR1 and CDR2 from the germline V gene are SGDLS and YYNGEE. CDR3 length equals 14 residues. The CDR3 sequence is CASSPQTGSGEQFF. Written as DNA, the CDR3 is TGTGCCAGCAGCCCCCAGACAGGGTCCGGTGAGCAGTTCTTC.

This chain links TRBV7-9 with TRBJ1-5; D unclear. CDR1 is SEHNR and CDR2 is FQNEAQ in the germline V gene (reference sequence). This CDR3 contains 15 residues. V was clipped by 1 base and J by 4 bases, with 11 bases between them. The CDR3 region is CASSLDEGGNQPQHF. CDR3 DNA sequence: TGTGCCAGCAGCTTAGACGAGGGTGGGAATCAGCCCCAGCATTTT.

The rearrangement uses TRBV5-1 and TRBJ2-4, with 14 bases aligning to TRBD2. Unmatched junction bases numbered 11, after V lost 0 bases and J lost 6 bases. Per germline, CDR1 SGHRS and CDR2 YFSETQ. CDR3 length: 19 amino acids. The CDR3 sequence is CASSLAERLAGGPRNIQYF. The CDR3 nucleotides read TGCGCCAGCAGCTTGGCCGAGCGACTAGCGGGAGGGCCCAGAAACATTCAGTACTTC.

The V call is TRBV20-1, the J call TRBJ2-4; 9 nucleotides align to TRBD2. With the DNA end fitting TRBJ2-7 better, the J assignment may be wrong. Germline CDR1 and CDR2: DFQATT and SNEGSKA (reference sequence). The CDR3 has 15 amino acids. In DNA form, the CDR3 reads TGCAGTGCTAGCAGTGTAGCGGGGGACATCTACGAGCAGTACTTC. Protein product: CSASSVAGDIYEQYF.

This chain links TRBV4-3 with TRBJ2-7; TRBD1 is a possible D gene (6 bases). The length of the CDR3 is 14 residues. Trimming pared 1 base from V and 1 base from J, leaving 8 bases between. Germline V gene sequence: CDR1 LGHNA, CDR2 YSLEER. The CDR3 loop is CASSQVGQSYEQYF. The DNA for the CDR3 is TGCGCCAGCAGCCAAGTAGGACAGTCCTACGAGCAGTACTTC.

This clonotype was counted only a few times. The chain links TRBV7-3 to TRBJ2-1, with 11 nucleotides matching TRBD2. J gave up 7 bases and V 5 bases, and 10 bases lay outside the gene matches. This CDR3 comprises 16 residues. Per the germline V gene, CDR1 is SGHTA and CDR2 is FQGTGA. This CDR3 reads CASSRTGTSGVNEQFF. The DNA of the CDR3 is TGTGCCAGCAGCCGTACCGGGACTAGCGGCGTTAATGAGCAGTTCTTC.

As regards this clonotype: A much larger clone sits a single nucleotide away, making a read error possible. The chain recombines TRBV20-1 with TRBJ2-1, with D unclear. V was clipped by 5 bases and J by 3 bases, with 11 bases between them. The CDR3 is 13 residues long. Germline V gives CDR1 DFQATT, CDR2 SNEGSKA (reference sequence). CDR3 sequence reads: CSACTSGYNEQFF. The DNA of the CDR3 is TGCAGTGCTTGTACCTCTGGCTACAATGAGCAGTTCTTC.

This clonotype was counted between two and nine times. This rearrangement joins TRBV7-2 to TRBJ2-1; TRBD2 agrees at 13 bases. The CDR3 runs to 18 residues. The germline V gene encodes CDR1 SGHTA and CDR2 FQGNSA. Trimming at V came to 4 bases and at J to 6 bases, leaving 12 bases not matched to a gene. The CDR3 nucleotides are TGTGCCAGCAGCTCTATTTTTTGGACTAGCGGGGGTGGCAATGAGCAGTTCTTC. It encodes CASSSIFWTSGGGNEQFF.